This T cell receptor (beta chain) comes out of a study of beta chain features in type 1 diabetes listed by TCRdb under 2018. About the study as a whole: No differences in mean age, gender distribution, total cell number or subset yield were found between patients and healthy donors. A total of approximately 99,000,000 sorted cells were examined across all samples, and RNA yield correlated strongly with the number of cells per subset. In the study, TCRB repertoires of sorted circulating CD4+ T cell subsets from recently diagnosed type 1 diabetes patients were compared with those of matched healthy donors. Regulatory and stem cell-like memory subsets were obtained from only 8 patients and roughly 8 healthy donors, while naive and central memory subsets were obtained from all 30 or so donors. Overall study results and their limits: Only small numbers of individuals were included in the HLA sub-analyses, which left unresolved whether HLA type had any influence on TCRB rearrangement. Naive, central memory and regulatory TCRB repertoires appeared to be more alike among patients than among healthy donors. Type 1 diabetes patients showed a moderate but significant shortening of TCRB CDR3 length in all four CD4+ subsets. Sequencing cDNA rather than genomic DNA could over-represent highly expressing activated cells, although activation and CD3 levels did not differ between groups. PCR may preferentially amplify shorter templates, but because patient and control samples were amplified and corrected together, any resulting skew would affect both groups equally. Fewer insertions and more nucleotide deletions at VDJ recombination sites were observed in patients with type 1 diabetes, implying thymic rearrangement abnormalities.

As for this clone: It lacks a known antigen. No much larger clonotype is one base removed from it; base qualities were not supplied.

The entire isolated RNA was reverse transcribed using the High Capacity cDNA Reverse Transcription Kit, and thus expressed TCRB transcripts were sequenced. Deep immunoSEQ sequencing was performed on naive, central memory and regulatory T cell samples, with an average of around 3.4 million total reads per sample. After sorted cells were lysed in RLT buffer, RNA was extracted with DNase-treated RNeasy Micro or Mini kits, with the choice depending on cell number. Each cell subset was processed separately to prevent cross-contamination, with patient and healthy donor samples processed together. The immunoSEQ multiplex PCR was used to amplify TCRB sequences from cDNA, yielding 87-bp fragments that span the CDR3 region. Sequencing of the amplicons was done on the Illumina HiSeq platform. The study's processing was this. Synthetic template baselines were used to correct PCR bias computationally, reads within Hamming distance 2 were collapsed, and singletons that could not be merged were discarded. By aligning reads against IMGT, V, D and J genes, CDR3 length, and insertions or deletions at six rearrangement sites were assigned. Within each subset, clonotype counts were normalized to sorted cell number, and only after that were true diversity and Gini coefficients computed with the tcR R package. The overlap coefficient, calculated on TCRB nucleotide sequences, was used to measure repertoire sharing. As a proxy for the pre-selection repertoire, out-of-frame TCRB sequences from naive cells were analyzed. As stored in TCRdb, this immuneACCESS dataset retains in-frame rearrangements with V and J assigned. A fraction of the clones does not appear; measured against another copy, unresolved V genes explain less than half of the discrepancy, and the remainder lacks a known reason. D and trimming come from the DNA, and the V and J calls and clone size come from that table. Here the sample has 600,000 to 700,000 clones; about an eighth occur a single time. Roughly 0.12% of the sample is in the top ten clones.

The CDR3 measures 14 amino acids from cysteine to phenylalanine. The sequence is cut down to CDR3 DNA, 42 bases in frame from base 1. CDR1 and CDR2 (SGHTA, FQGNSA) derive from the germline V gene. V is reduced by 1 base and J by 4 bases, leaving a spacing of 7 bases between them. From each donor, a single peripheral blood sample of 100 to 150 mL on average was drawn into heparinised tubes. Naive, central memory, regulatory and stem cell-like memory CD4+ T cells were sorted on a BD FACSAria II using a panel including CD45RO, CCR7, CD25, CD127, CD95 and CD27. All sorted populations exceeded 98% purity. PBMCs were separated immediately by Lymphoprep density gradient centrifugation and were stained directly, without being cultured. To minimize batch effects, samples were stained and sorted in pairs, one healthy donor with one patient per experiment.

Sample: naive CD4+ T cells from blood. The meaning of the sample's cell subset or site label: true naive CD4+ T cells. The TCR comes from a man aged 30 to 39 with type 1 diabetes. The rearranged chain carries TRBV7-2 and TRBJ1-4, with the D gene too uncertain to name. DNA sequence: TGTGCCAGCAGCTTAGGCGGGAGTAATGAAAAACTGTTTTTT. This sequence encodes CASSLGGSNEKLFF.